Below are 14 T cell receptor beta chains sequenced from a single sample in a study of CXCR3-negative and CXCR3-positive naive CD8 T cells. General study points: Relative to CXCR3-negative naive cells, CXCR3-positive naive cells had more hydrophobic TRB CDR3s.

Each TRB cDNA library was prepared by 5' RACE (with UMI labels). With the 5' RACE reads reprocessed, TCRdb shows one record per CDR3 protein and no DNA. The sample includes just under 65,000 distinct CDR3 sequences. The antigens of these receptors remain unknown. Sequences were obtained from naive CXCR3+ CD8+ T cells from blood. The sample's subset: CD45RO-CCR7+CD27+CD95- naive CD8+ T cells expressing CXCR3 (TNR3+). The source is a human donor in good health. Some clones in this sample may be carry-over from other donors' samples.

This chain's CDR3 is CASSRSETNYGYTF. The chain joins TRBV12-3 or TRBV12-4 to TRBJ1-2. The CDR3 is 14 amino acids.

The gene calls are TRBV20-1 and TRBJ2-7. The CDR3 covers 15 residues. Germline lookup yields CDR1 DFQATT and CDR2 SNEGSKA (reference sequence). The CDR3: CSARDNQDLYYEQYF.

The chain couples TRBV19 to TRBJ2-7. The CDR3 is 14 amino acids. Germline CDR1 LNHDA, CDR2 SQIVND (reference sequence). CDR3 sequence: CASSARQGTYEQYF.

The rearrangement uses TRBV7-9 and TRBJ1-1. The CDR3 length is 14 residues. Per germline, CDR1 SEHNR and CDR2 FQNEAQ (reference sequence). The CDR3 sequence: CASSRNNLNTEAFF.

The CDR3 reads CASSDRENGYTF. V gene TRBV28 combines with J gene TRBJ1-2; TCRdb's D call of TRBD1 is untestable without DNA. Germline loops: CDR1 MDHEN, CDR2 SYDVKM. This CDR3 contains 12 residues.

The genes are TRBV30 and TRBJ1-5; absent DNA, TCRdb's TRBD1 call cannot be checked. The CDR3 is made up of 14 amino acids. Germline CDR1 GTSNPN, CDR2 SVGIG (reference sequence). The CDR3 loop reads CAWNTGTGNQPQHF.

The genes are TRBV29-1 and TRBJ2-7; no DNA is available, so the TRBD2 call from TCRdb remains unchecked. The CDR3 sequence is 14 residues long. Germline V gene sequence: CDR1 SQVTM, CDR2 ANQGSEA. The CDR3 region is CSVNGTSGSYEQYF.

Judged by frequency, this clonotype is medium-sized. The chain couples TRBV6-1 to TRBJ2-1; TCRdb lists TRBD2, though no DNA is available to test this call. The CDR3 totals 15 residues. In germline, CDR1 is MNHNS, CDR2 SASEGT. This CDR3 is CASRSLAGSYNEQFF.

This rearrangement joins TRBV15 to TRBJ2-1; TCRdb reports TRBD1, a call that lacks DNA to check it against. CDR3 length: 14 amino acids. Germline lookup yields CDR1 LNHNV and CDR2 YYDKDF (reference sequence). The chain's CDR3 is CATSGSTGGREQFF.

The chain is built from TRBV14 and TRBJ2-1. The CDR3 has 15 residues. Germline V CDR1 and CDR2: SGHDN, FVKESK. This CDR3 is CASSQTGSSYNEQFF.

The V gene is TRBV11-2, the J gene TRBJ2-1. Germline V gene lookup returns CDR1 SGHAT and CDR2 FQNNGV. This CDR3 spans 14 amino acids. This CDR3 reads CASSFLGEYNEQFF.

The genes are TRBV7-9 and TRBJ2-5; the TRBD1 assignment by TCRdb is unverifiable without DNA. This CDR3 is built from 15 residues. Germline-derived CDR1 and CDR2 are SEHNR and FQNEAQ (reference sequence). CDR3 sequence: CASSSEDRGQETQYF.

The V and J genes are TRBV7-8 and TRBJ2-3; with no DNA, the TCRdb D assignment of TRBD2 cannot be verified. The CDR3 extends over 19 amino acids. Per germline, CDR1 SGHVS and CDR2 FQNEAQ. CDR3 sequence reads: CASTPGLAGVWASTDTQYF.

The chain uses TRBV7-9 and TRBJ1-5; TCRdb calls TRBD1, which cannot be checked without DNA. Germline CDR1 reads SEHNR; CDR2 reads FQNEAQ (reference sequence). The CDR3 extends over 15 amino acids. The CDR3 reads CASSRQGASNQPQHF.